This record concerns one TCR beta chain sequence. This sample was included in a study of cytomegalovirus exposure and HLA in healthy donors. Study-wide background: Of the donors genotyped, some 400 in all, about 81% fell in the Caucasian-associated ancestry cluster.

PCR involved 60 Vbeta and 13 Jbeta primers. Data came from immunoSEQ multiplex PCR; TCRdb stores just in-frame clones and leaves some out. The data contain roughly 200,000 clones, roughly 12% of them singletons. The sample comprised PBMCs. The origin of this receptor is a man aged 45-65 years in good health and CMV-seropositive.

CDR3 in amino acids: CSVGGSPNYGYTF. CDR3 in DNA: TGCAGCGTTGGTGGCAGTCCTAACTATGGCTACACCTTC. J is TRBJ1-2 and V is TRBV29-1; D remains unclear. This CDR3 is 13 amino acids long. Germline assignment: CDR1 SQVTM and CDR2 ANQGSEA. V was clipped by 4 bases and J by 0 bases, with 9 bases between them.